This T cell receptor (beta chain) was obtained from a study of T cells after posttransplantation cyclophosphamide. This clone was observed at least ten times. V gave up 7 bases and J gave up 5 bases, with 14 bases separating them. The CDR3 is 13 residues long. The V gene's germline CDR1 is MNHNS and CDR2 SASEGT. Clones were read by immunoSEQ multiplex PCR, and TCRdb kept only the in-frame ones, dropping some. The data show around 12,000 clones, with none appearing a single time. A marrow graft followed busulfan-fludarabine conditioning, with cyclophosphamide on days +3 and +4. Material: PBMCs, obtained after allogeneic stem cell transplant with posttransplant cyclophosphamide. The source of this sequence is a female patient in her forties who received an allogeneic stem cell transplant from a related donor, was CMV-positive, and had acute GVHD only. The graft donor may have given rise to some T cells. The chain recombines TRBV6-1 with TRBJ1-1; D unclear. CDR3 coding DNA: TGTGCCAGCACCCTATCCGAGGGTACTGAAGCTTTCTTT. Amino acids: CASTLSEGTEAFF.